The present T cell receptor beta chain was sequenced within a study of cytomegalovirus exposure and HLA in healthy donors. Remarks on this clone: What it recognizes is unknown.

Whole-study results and caveats: HLA allele associations emerged for roughly 17,000 TCR beta sequences in a later analysis, at 0.05 false discovery rate.

With 60 Vbeta and 13 Jbeta primers, the PCR was carried out. Assay used: immunoSEQ multiplex PCR; TCRdb lists only in-frame clones, some missing. The sample records over 130,000 clones, approximately 79% being singletons. Germline CDR1 reads SGHNT; CDR2 reads YYREEE (reference sequence). With V trimmed by 5 bases and J by 7 bases, 6 bases remained unmatched. The CDR3 is 14 residues long. Sequenced input: PBMCs. This chain uses TRBV5-4 with TRBJ2-7; TRBD2 agrees at 13 bases. The receptor's source is a female donor in good health and CMV-seronegative. CDR3 coding DNA: TGTGCCAGCAGTCGGACTAGCGGGAGAGATGAGCAGTACTTC. Translated, it gives CASSRTSGRDEQYF.